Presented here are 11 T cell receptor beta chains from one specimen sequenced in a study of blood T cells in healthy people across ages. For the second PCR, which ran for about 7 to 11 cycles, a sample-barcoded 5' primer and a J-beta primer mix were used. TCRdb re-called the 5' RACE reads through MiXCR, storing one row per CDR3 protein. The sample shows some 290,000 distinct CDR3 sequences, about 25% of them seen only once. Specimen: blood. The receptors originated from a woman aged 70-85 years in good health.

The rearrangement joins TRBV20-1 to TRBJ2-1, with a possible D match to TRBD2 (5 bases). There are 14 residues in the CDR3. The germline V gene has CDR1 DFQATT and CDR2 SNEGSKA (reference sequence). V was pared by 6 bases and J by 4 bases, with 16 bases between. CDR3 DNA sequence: TGCAGTGCCAGACTACCTTTCGGGTACAATGAGCAGTTCTTC. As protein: CSARLPFGYNEQFF.

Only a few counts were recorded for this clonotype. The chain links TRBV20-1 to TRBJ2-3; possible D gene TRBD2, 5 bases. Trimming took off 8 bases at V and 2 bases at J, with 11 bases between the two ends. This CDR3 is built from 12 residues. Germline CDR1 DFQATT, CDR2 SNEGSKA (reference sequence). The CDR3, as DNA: TGCAGTACTACGGGGTCCACAGATACGCAGTATTTT. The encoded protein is CSTTGSTDTQYF.

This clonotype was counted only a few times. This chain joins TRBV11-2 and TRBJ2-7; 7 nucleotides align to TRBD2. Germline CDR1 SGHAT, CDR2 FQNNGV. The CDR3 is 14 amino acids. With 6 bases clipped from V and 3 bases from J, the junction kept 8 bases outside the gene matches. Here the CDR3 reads CASRRGGDRYEQYF. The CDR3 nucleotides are TGTGCCAGCAGGCGGGGAGGGGACCGCTACGAGCAGTACTTC.

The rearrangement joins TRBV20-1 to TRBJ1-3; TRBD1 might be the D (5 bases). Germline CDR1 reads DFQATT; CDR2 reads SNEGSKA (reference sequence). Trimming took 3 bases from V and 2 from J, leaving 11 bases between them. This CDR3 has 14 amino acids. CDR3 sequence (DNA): TGCAGTGCTAGCCCCCAGGGAACTGGAAACACCATATATTTT. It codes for CSASPQGTGNTIYF.

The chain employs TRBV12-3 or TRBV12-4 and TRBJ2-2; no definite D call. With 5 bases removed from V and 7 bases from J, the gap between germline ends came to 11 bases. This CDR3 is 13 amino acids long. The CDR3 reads CASSPSPLGELFF. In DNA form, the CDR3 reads TGTGCCAGCAGTCCCTCTCCTCTCGGGGAGCTGTTTTTT.

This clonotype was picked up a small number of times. CDR3 residues: CASSEDWETQYF. CDR3 DNA: TGTGCCAGCAGTGAAGACTGGGAGACCCAGTACTTC. V is TRBV25-1 and J is TRBJ2-5; D is uncertain. V lost 2 bases, J lost 5 bases, and 6 bases lay in between. The CDR3 runs 12 residues. Per the germline V gene, CDR1 is MGHDK and CDR2 is SYGVNS. Supplemented by reference TRBV25-1 and TRBJ2-5, the full variable domain reads EADIYQTPRYLVIGTGKKITLECSQTMGHDKMYWYQQDPGMELHLIHYSYGVNSTEKGDLSSESTVSRIRTEHFPLTLESARPSHTSQYLCASSEDWETQYFGPGTRLLVL.

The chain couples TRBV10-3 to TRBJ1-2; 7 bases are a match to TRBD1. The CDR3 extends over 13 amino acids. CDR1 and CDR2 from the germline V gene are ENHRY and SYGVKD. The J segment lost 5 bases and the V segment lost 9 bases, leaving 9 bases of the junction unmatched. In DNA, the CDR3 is TGTGCCATGTTGGGGGGGACAGATTATGGCTACACCTTC. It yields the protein CAMLGGTDYGYTF.

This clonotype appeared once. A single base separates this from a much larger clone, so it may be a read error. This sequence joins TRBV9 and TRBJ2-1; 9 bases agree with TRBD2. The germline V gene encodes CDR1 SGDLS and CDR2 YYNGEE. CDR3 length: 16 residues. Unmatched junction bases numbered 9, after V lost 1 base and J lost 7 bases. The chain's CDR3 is CASSVRTGGRGNEQFF. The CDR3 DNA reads TGTGCCAGCAGCGTACGGACTGGCGGGAGGGGGAATGAGCAGTTCTTC.

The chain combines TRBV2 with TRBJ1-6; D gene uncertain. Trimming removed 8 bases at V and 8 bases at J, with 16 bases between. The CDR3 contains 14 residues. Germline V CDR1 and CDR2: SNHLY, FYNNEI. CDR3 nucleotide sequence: TGTGCCAGCCGGGCGACTCCGAGCGATTCACCCCTCCACTTT. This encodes CASRATPSDSPLHF.

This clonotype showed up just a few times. In nucleotides, the CDR3 is TGTGCCAGCAGCTTAGCGCCCCTGGGGGGAGTGAACATTCAGTACTTC. This gives the protein CASSLAPLGGVNIQYF. This rearrangement joins TRBV7-9 to TRBJ2-4; a weak D match, TRBD2 (6 bases). This CDR3 is built from 16 residues. Germline V gene sequence: CDR1 SEHNR, CDR2 FQNEAQ (reference sequence). V was clipped by 0 bases and J by 7 bases, with 16 bases between them.

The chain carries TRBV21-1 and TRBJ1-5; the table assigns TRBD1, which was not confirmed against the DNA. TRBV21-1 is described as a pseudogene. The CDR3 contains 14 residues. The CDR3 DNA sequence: TGTGCCAGCAGCAAAGAGGGGGCTATTCAGCCCCAGCATTTT. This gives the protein CASSKEGAIQPQHF.